The clone carrying this TCR beta chain came up once. This CDR3 has 14 residues. V gave up 3 bases and J gave up 2 bases; unmatched junction bases: 3. The V gene's germline CDR1 is SQVTM and CDR2 ANQGSEA. These data originate in a study of blood T cell repertoires in COVID-19. Study background: The analysed material was cDNA or gDNA that came from T cells, B-cell-depleted T cells, or PBMCs.

Original processing notes: Cell counts per sample came from amplifying reference gene primers. Measured with immunoSEQ multiplex PCR; TCRdb has only the in-frame clones, and not every one. The DNA gave D and trimming, while V, J and clone size come from that table. The sample includes under 250,000 clones, around 88% of them seen just once. The genes are TRBV29-1 and TRBJ2-3, with 9 bases lining up with TRBD2. What was sequenced was peripheral blood. This clonotype was obtained from a young woman with COVID-19, enrolled during active disease. This CDR3 is CSVETSGDTDTQYF. Written as DNA, the CDR3 is TGCAGCGTTGAGACTAGCGGAGACACAGATACGCAGTATTTT.